A selection of T cell receptor beta chains follows, all from one sample in a study of shared clonotypes between healthy human individuals. TCRdb keeps only in-frame clones here, not all; method: immunoSEQ multiplex PCR. The table has around 2.1 million clones, approximately 94% seen once. Sequenced input: naive CD4+ T cells sorted from blood. All receptors come from a man younger than 35 in good health. Each CDR3 is given with its conserved first and last residue. Each record gives: CDR3 protein, V gene, D gene, J gene. D genes are given only for firm matches.

CDR3: CASSPSEGRRNEQFF
V: TRBV6-6
D: -
J: TRBJ2-1

CDR3: CSVVATQANGYTF
V: TRBV29-1
D: -
J: TRBJ1-2

CDR3: CASSFGLGGPYEQYF
V: TRBV7-2
D: TRBD2
J: TRBJ2-7

CDR3: CASSLTSEYGEQFF
V: TRBV5-4
D: TRBD2
J: TRBJ2-1

CDR3: CAWSVAGWSNQPQHF
V: TRBV30
D: -
J: TRBJ1-5

CDR3: CASSEREGAVNVLTF
V: TRBV2
D: -
J: TRBJ2-6

CDR3: CSVTGKSGNTIYF
V: TRBV29-1
D: -
J: TRBJ1-3

CDR3: CASSRGTGGRNTIYF
V: TRBV4-1
D: TRBD1
J: TRBJ1-3

CDR3: CASSVVAGLNNEQYF
V: TRBV9
D: -
J: TRBJ2-7

CDR3: CASSLSRGNEQYF
V: TRBV7-3
D: -
J: TRBJ2-7

CDR3: CASNSRYPSQYF
V: TRBV6-4
D: -
J: TRBJ2-4

CDR3: CASGQESSLPEQYF
V: TRBV7-9
D: -
J: TRBJ2-7

CDR3: CASSLYSGTGVSGELFF
V: TRBV4-3
D: TRBD1
J: TRBJ2-2

CDR3: CASSLMKSPTDTQYF
V: TRBV27
D: -
J: TRBJ2-3

CDR3: CASNHEGTKNEQFF
V: TRBV5-1
D: -
J: TRBJ2-1

CDR3: CAISPGTLGNEQFF
V: TRBV10-3
D: -
J: TRBJ2-1

CDR3: CASRMIGGGNLISYNEQFF
V: TRBV27
D: -
J: TRBJ2-1

CDR3: CASSTLAGGRHEQYF
V: TRBV6-5
D: TRBD2
J: TRBJ2-7

CDR3: CASTPGTANTEAFF
V: TRBV6-5
D: TRBD1
J: TRBJ1-1

CDR3: CASGDRARSGNTEAFF
V: TRBV7-8
D: TRBD1
J: TRBJ1-1

CDR3: CASSFGGPTWDEQYF
V: TRBV5-1
D: -
J: TRBJ2-7

CDR3: CASSMAQTGETQYF
V: TRBV19
D: TRBD1
J: TRBJ2-5

CDR3: CASSQDGTGTDTQYF
V: TRBV4-3
D: -
J: TRBJ2-3

CDR3: CASSMESRGGTGELFF
V: TRBV5-4
D: -
J: TRBJ2-2

CDR3: CASSFDGQMNTEAFF
V: TRBV5-1
D: -
J: TRBJ1-1

CDR3: CASSLVEETQYF
V: TRBV2
D: -
J: TRBJ2-5

CDR3: CASSPTLQAGEQYF
V: TRBV2
D: -
J: TRBJ2-7

CDR3: CARRDHPRDEQFF
V: TRBV7-6
D: -
J: TRBJ2-1

CDR3: CASSLDLGAYNEQFF
V: TRBV11-2
D: -
J: TRBJ2-1